Listed here are 25 T cell receptor beta chains from one sample, sequenced in a study of blood T cell repertoires in COVID-19. Clones were read by immunoSEQ multiplex PCR, and TCRdb kept only the in-frame ones, dropping some. This table holds around 130,000 clones, more than 70% found once. Specimen: peripheral blood. The receptors derive from a human donor in a cohort sampled during active COVID-19.

This rearrangement joins TRBV7-2 to TRBJ1-5, with a weak D call TRBD1 (5 bases). The CDR3 extends over 15 amino acids. Germline V gene sequence: CDR1 SGHTA, CDR2 FQGNSA. V was shortened by 1 base and J by 8 bases, with 15 bases between the two germline ends. In nucleotides, the CDR3 is TGTGCCAGCAGCTTAGATGGAACGGGGGGGGAGCCCCAGCATTTT. This encodes CASSLDGTGGEPQHF.

V is TRBV3-1 (or the pseudogene TRBV3-2) and J is TRBJ1-3, with a possible D match to TRBD1 (5 bases). V was trimmed by 4 bases and J by 4 bases, leaving 20 bases between them. The V gene's germline CDR1 is LGHDT and CDR2 YNNKEL (reference sequence). The CDR3 consists of 17 residues. Written as DNA, the CDR3 is TGTGCCAGCAGCCGGACCAGTGGGGCCCCAGGAGGAAACACCATATATTTT. Translation gives CASSRTSGAPGGNTIYF.

The genes are TRBV5-1 and TRBJ1-5; D uncertain. Germline-derived CDR1 and CDR2 are SGHRS and YFSETQ. The V and J ends lost 0 bases and 3 bases respectively, with 10 bases between them. This CDR3 contains 15 residues. CDR3 protein: CASSLGAGDNQPQHF. For the CDR3, the DNA is TGCGCCAGCAGCTTGGGTGCGGGAGACAATCAGCCCCAGCATTTT. Drawing the rest from reference TRBV5-1 and TRBJ1-5, the complete variable domain is KAGVTQTPRYLIKTRGQQVTLSCSPISGHRSVSWYQQTPGQGLQFLFEYFSETQRNKGNFPGRFSGRQFSNSRSEMNVSTLELGDSALYLCASSLGAGDNQPQHFGDGTRLSIL.

The rearrangement links TRBV7-2 to TRBJ2-1; 9 bases map to TRBD2. Germline CDR1 reads SGHTA; CDR2 reads FQGNSA. The V segment lost 1 base and the J segment 0 bases; nucleotides outside the gene matches: 1. The CDR3 loop spans 16 amino acids. CDR3 nucleotides: TGTGCCAGCAGCTTAGTTAGCGGGAGCTCCTACAATGAGCAGTTCTTC. It translates to CASSLVSGSSYNEQFF.

The count of this clone is one. J is TRBJ2-1 and V is TRBV4-3; possible D gene TRBD2, 6 bases. V shed 1 base and J shed 7 bases, with 11 bases lying between them. Germline V lookup: CDR1 LGHNA, CDR2 YSLEER. The CDR3 has 14 residues. The chain's CDR3 is CASSQVGLSNEQFF. The CDR3 nucleotides read TGCGCCAGCAGCCAAGTAGGACTAAGTAATGAGCAGTTCTTC.

The chain has TRBV5-4 and TRBJ2-3; D unclear. The V end lost 2 bases, the J end lost 4 bases, and 17 bases lay between the germline ends. Germline CDR1 SGHNT, CDR2 YYREEE (reference sequence). The CDR3 has 16 residues. The CDR3 DNA is TGTGCCAGCAGCTTACCCCTAGGAGCCTCGCCAGATACGCAGTATTTT. Amino acids: CASSLPLGASPDTQYF.

This chain links TRBV29-1 with TRBJ2-1; D unclear. The V and J ends lost 7 bases and 8 bases respectively, with 12 bases between them. CDR3 size: 11 residues. Per the germline V gene, CDR1 is SQVTM and CDR2 is ANQGSEA. CDR3 in DNA: TGCAGCGGAGCATGGGCGCATGAGCAGTTCTTC. Protein sequence: CSGAWAHEQFF.

J is TRBJ1-2 and V is TRBV27; the D is unclear. This CDR3 spans 13 amino acids. Per the germline V gene, CDR1 is MNHEY and CDR2 is SMNVEV (reference sequence). Trimming cost V 7 bases and J 8 bases, with 17 bases left between them. The CDR3 coding sequence is TGTGCCAGCACTCCGAAGGCGGTAGGCGGCTACACCTTC. As protein: CASTPKAVGGYTF.

This chain joins TRBV7-2 and TRBJ2-1; the match to TRBD2 covers 8 bases. The V segment lost 3 bases and the J segment 4 bases; nucleotides outside the gene matches: 5. This CDR3 spans 15 amino acids. Germline-derived CDR1 and CDR2 are SGHTA and FQGNSA. The CDR3 is CASSFRAGVYNEQFF. In nucleotides, the CDR3 is TGTGCCAGCAGCTTTAGAGCGGGGGTATACAATGAGCAGTTCTTC.

This clone occurred a few times. The J gene is TRBJ1-6, the V gene TRBV7-3; D gene unclear. CDR3 size: 14 residues. The V gene's germline CDR1 is SGHTA and CDR2 FQGTGA. V gave up 2 bases and J gave up 7 bases, with 9 bases separating them. CDR3 in DNA: TGTGCCAGCAGCTTAGAGGTCGGCAATTCACCCCTCCACTTT. Its translation is CASSLEVGNSPLHF.

This clone was seen once. CDR3: CASSMVTGQANTIYF. For the CDR3, the DNA is TGTGCCAGTAGTATGGTTACAGGACAGGCAAACACCATATATTTT. The chain employs TRBV19 and TRBJ1-3; TRBD1 matches at 7 bases. CDR3 length: 15 residues. V dropped 3 bases and J dropped 6; count of bases not matched to a gene: 8. The germline CDR1 and CDR2 sequences are LNHDA and SQIVND (reference sequence).

The genes are TRBV28 and TRBJ2-4; D perhaps matches TRBD2 (5 bases). The V gene's germline CDR1 is MDHEN and CDR2 SYDVKM. Deletions cut 8 bases from V and 0 bases from J, with 17 bases between. The CDR3 has 16 residues. CDR3: CASLTKRILAKNIQYF. In nucleotides, the CDR3 is TGTGCCAGCCTGACTAAGCGGATCTTAGCCAAAAACATTCAGTACTTC. The full variable domain, completed using reference TRBV28 and TRBJ2-4, is DVKVTQSSRYLVKRTGEKVFLECVQDMDHENMFWYRQDPGLGLRLIYFSYDVKMKEKGDIPEGYSVSREKKERFSLILESASTNQTSMYLCASLTKRILAKNIQYFGAGTRLSVL.

The CDR3 coding sequence is TGTGCCAGCAGCCCCCCGGGATTAGGTCCTGAGCAGTTCTTC. It is translated as CASSPPGLGPEQFF. The J gene is TRBJ2-1, the V gene TRBV7-6; D is perhaps TRBD2 (5 bases). Trimming removed 5 bases at V and 9 bases at J, with 17 bases between. From germline, CDR1 is SGHVS and CDR2 FNYEAQ. The CDR3 spans 14 residues.

This clone turned up a few times. This sequence joins TRBV4-3 and TRBJ1-4; TRBD1 matches 8 bases. J lost 7 bases, V lost 4 bases, and 2 bases had no gene match. CDR1 and CDR2 from the germline V gene are LGHNA and YSLEER. This CDR3 is 13 amino acids long. The CDR3 DNA sequence: TGCGCCAGCAGCCCAGGGGGCCCTGAAAAACTGTTTTTT. Protein: CASSPGGPEKLFF.

The chain links TRBV5-1 to TRBJ2-7; D is perhaps TRBD2 (8 bases). Trimming left V 0 bases short and J 2 bases short, with 15 bases between. The CDR3 length is 16 residues. CDR1 and CDR2 (germline): SGHRS, YFSETQ. The CDR3 loop is CASSLDGGGTAYEQYF. CDR3 in DNA: TGCGCCAGCAGCTTGGATGGCGGGGGGACAGCCTACGAGCAGTACTTC.

V usage is TRBV7-9 and J usage is TRBJ2-2; TRBD2 matches 10 bases. This CDR3 region has 16 residues. Per the germline V gene, CDR1 is SEHNR and CDR2 is FQNEAQ (reference sequence). V lost 1 base, J lost 9 bases, and 8 bases stayed unmatched. The CDR3 here is CASSLVSGRAKRELFF. The CDR3 DNA is TGTGCCAGCAGCTTAGTGAGCGGGAGGGCCAAAAGGGAGCTGTTTTTT.

This chain connects TRBV20-1 to TRBJ1-1; D remains ambiguous. This CDR3 comprises 14 residues. The ends were cut back, 3 bases at V and 0 bases at J, with 11 bases in the middle. CDR1 and CDR2 from the germline V gene are DFQATT and SNEGSKA (reference sequence). CDR3 bases: TGCAGTGCTAGTAACCTACTAATGAACACTGAAGCTTTCTTT. This gives the protein CSASNLLMNTEAFF.

J is TRBJ2-6 and V is TRBV28; 7 bases agree with TRBD1. In germline, CDR1 is MDHEN, CDR2 SYDVKM. V trimming: 5 bases; J trimming: 2 bases; junction bases outside the gene matches: 9. CDR3 length: 17 residues. The CDR3 reads CASSGQVPIPGANVLTF. The CDR3 DNA reads TGTGCCAGCAGTGGACAGGTACCAATCCCTGGGGCCAACGTCCTGACTTTC.

This clone has only one observation. The rearrangement links TRBV5-6 to TRBJ2-1, with a possible D match to TRBD2 (5 bases). Per the germline V gene, CDR1 is SGHDT and CDR2 is YYEEEE. Trimming removed 4 bases at V and 10 bases at J, with 12 bases between. This CDR3 contains 12 residues. Written as DNA, the CDR3 is TGTGCCAGCAGCGAGGGAAGCGAAGAGCAGTTCTTC. Its translation: CASSEGSEEQFF.

This chain uses TRBV19 with TRBJ1-1; 7 bases line up with TRBD1. CDR3 length: 14 residues. CDR1 LNHDA and CDR2 SQIVND come from the germline V gene (reference sequence). V trimming: 9 bases; J trimming: 1 base; junction bases outside the gene matches: 8. The CDR3 loop is CASRGDRRNTEAFF. CDR3 DNA sequence: TGTGCCAGCAGGGGGGACAGAAGGAACACTGAAGCTTTCTTT.

The CDR3 DNA reads as TGTGCCAGCAGCCGAATTGGGGGGGTAGGTGAAGCTTTCTTT. Translation: CASSRIGGVGEAFF. The chain employs TRBV3-1 (or the pseudogene TRBV3-2) and TRBJ1-1; possibly TRBD1 for D (5 bases). Per germline, CDR1 LGHDT and CDR2 YNNKEL (reference sequence). CDR3 length equals 14 residues. Trimming shortened V by 4 bases and J by 7 bases, and 16 bases separated the two germline ends.

This clone has only one observation. The genes are TRBV7-2 and TRBJ1-2; D might be TRBD1 (6 bases). CDR1 is SGHTA and CDR2 is FQGNSA in the germline V gene. This CDR3 has 13 residues. V lost 1 base and J 8 bases, leaving 11 bases between the germline ends. The CDR3 nucleotides are TGTGCCAGCAGCTTAGGCGCGGGGGCCGGCTACACCTTC. This encodes CASSLGAGAGYTF.

The chain joins TRBV2 to TRBJ1-5, with D maybe TRBD1 (5 bases). V lost 10 bases, J lost 7 bases, and 17 bases lay in between. Germline-derived CDR1 and CDR2 are SNHLY and FYNNEI. CDR3 length equals 13 residues. The CDR3 bases are TGTGCCACCACAGACAGTATGTACCAGCCCCAGCATTTT. Protein: CATTDSMYQPQHF.

This clone was seen just once. This chain joins TRBV11-3 and TRBJ2-5; D is perhaps TRBD1 (5 bases). The V gene's germline CDR1 is SGHNT and CDR2 YENEEA. The CDR3 is 14 amino acids. Trimming cost V 7 bases and J 5 bases, with 17 bases left between them. The CDR3 DNA reads as TGTGCCAGCACCCCGGGCAGGGCTAGTGAGACCCAGTACTTC. It specifies CASTPGRASETQYF.

The rearrangement links TRBV6-6 to TRBJ2-3, with unresolved D. Germline values: CDR1 MNHNY, CDR2 SVGAGI (reference sequence). The CDR3 sequence is 13 residues long. Trimming shortened V by 5 bases and J by 6 bases, and 12 bases separated the two germline ends. Here the CDR3 DNA reads TGTGCCAGCAGTCCTTTACAGCAGGATACGCAGTATTTT. Residues: CASSPLQQDTQYF.